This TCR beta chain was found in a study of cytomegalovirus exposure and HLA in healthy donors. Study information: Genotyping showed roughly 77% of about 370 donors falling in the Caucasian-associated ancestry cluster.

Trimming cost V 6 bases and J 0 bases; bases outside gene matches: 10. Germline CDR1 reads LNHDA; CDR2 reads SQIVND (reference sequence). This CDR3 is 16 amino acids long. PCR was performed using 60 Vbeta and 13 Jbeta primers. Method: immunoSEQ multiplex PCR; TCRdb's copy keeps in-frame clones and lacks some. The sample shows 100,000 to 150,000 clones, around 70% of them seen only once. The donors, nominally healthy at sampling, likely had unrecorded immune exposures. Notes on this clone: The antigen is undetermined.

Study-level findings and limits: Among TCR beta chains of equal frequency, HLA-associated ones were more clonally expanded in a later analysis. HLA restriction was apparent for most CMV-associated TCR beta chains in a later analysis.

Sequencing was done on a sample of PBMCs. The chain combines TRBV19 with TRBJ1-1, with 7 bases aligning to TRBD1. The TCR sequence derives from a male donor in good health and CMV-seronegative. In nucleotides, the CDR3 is TGTGCCAGTAGCCTCCTTGACAGGGTGGTGAACACTGAAGCTTTCTTT. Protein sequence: CASSLLDRVVNTEAFF.